This T cell receptor beta chain comes out of a study of healthy donors' naive CD4 and CD8 T cells. A linear amplification protocol produced the TCR libraries from around 0.55 ug of total RNA. TCRdb recomputed calls from the reads with MiXCR, one row per CDR3 protein. This sample has 200,000 or so distinct CDR3 sequences, with around 74% found just once. The CDR3 is 14 amino acids. Per the germline V gene, CDR1 is SGHAT and CDR2 is FQDESV (reference sequence). V gave up 1 base and J gave up 6 bases, with 9 bases separating them. The sample comprised naive CD4+ and CD8+ T cells sorted from blood, pooled from several donors. This receptor was obtained from a pool of human donors in good health; the sample pools cells from several healthy donors. The chain employs TRBV11-1 and TRBJ2-2, with a possible D match to TRBD2 (6 bases). The CDR3 nucleotides are TGTGCCAGCAGCTTAGGACTAGAGGCCGGGGAGCTGTTTTTT. Its translation: CASSLGLEAGELFF.